Listed below are T cell receptor beta chains from one sample, sequenced in a study of shared clonotypes between healthy human individuals. The protocol was immunoSEQ multiplex PCR, while the TCRdb copy is restricted to in-frame clones and leaves out a portion. The data hold 2 million to 2.5 million clones, with 95% observed a single time. Sequences were obtained from naive CD4+ T cells sorted from blood. These receptors were collected from a man aged 18 to 35 in good health. The conserved cysteine and the conserved F or W are not part of the CDR3 here.

j_call | v_call | cdr3_aa
TRBJ1-1 | TRBV7-9 | ASSRDKNTEAF
TRBJ2-5 | TRBV18 | ASSPQAAQETQY
TRBJ1-2 | TRBV7-2 | ASSPDIYGYT
TRBJ1-1 | TRBV29-1 | SALADTYEAF
TRBJ1-1 | TRBV4-1 | ASSQEGGRAPNLEAF
TRBJ2-3 | TRBV7-9 | ASSLFPGTDTQY
TRBJ1-1 | TRBV30 | AWSVTGGDSEAF
TRBJ2-2 | TRBV5-6 | ASSLSFGTGNTGELF
TRBJ2-7 | TRBV7-8 | ASSPGTGRSYEQY
TRBJ2-5 | TRBV30 | AWSPPGQETQY
TRBJ1-2 | TRBV28 | ASKLGFSYGYT
TRBJ2-7 | TRBV7-9 | ASSLGLRGPRGGEQY
TRBJ2-3 | TRBV29-1 | SAIAGGAISTDTQY
TRBJ1-2 | TRBV28 | ASSLIGDYGYT
TRBJ2-3 | TRBV7-2 | ASSLRQGSTDTQY
TRBJ1-5 | TRBV27 | ASGQGVNQPQH
TRBJ1-4 | TRBV18 | ASSPMQGGEKLF
TRBJ2-7 | TRBV5-1 | ASSLRGSGSYEQY
TRBJ2-1 | TRBV19 | ASKPGQGVSNEQF
TRBJ2-1 | TRBV4-3 | ASSQSLAGLHNEQF
TRBJ2-1 | TRBV9 | ASSVVVGNEQF
TRBJ2-3 | TRBV6-1 | ASTGAVFTDTQY
TRBJ2-1 | TRBV5-1 | ASSLGAAGYNEQF
TRBJ1-6 | TRBV7-2 | ASSVMWGQASPLH